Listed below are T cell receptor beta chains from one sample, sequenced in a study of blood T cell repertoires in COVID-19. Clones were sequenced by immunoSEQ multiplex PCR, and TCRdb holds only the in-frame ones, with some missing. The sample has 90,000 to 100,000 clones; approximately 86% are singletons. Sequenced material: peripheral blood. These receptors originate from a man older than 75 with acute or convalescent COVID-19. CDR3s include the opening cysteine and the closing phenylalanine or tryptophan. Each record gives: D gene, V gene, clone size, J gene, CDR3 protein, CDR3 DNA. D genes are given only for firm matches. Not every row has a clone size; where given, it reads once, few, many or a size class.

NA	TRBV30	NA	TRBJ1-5	CAWSTISSNQPQHF	TGTGCCTGGAGTACGATCAGTAGCAATCAGCCCCAGCATTTT
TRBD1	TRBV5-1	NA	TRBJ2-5	CASSRDRGRDETQYF	TGCGCCAGCAGCCGAGACAGGGGGCGCGACGAGACCCAGTACTTC
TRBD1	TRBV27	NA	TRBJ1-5	CASSLGQAQPQHF	TGTGCCAGCAGTTTAGGACAGGCTCAGCCCCAGCATTTT
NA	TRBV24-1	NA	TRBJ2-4	CATHNTGTPDVVKNIQYF	TGTGCCACCCATAACACCGGGACACCCGACGTAGTCAAAAACATTCAGTACTTC
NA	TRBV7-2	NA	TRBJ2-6	CASSQDSSGANVLTF	TGTGCCAGCAGCCAGGACAGCTCTGGGGCCAACGTCCTGACTTTC
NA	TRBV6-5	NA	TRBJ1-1	CASSTDSTVNTEAFF	TGTGCCAGCAGCACCGACAGTACCGTGAACACTGAAGCTTTCTTT
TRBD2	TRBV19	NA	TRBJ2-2	CASGGTTYSGELFF	TGTGCCAGTGGCGGGACTACCTATAGCGGGGAGCTGTTTTTT
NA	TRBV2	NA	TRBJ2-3	CASRGDSPVTDTQYF	TGTGCCAGCAGGGGAGACTCCCCCGTCACAGATACGCAGTATTTT
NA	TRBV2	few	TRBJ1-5	CASSGSGGFNNQPQHF	TGTGCCAGCAGTGGGAGTGGGGGGTTTAACAATCAGCCCCAGCATTTT
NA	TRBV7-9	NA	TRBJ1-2	CASSLKQGYGYTF	TGTGCCAGCAGCTTAAAACAGGGCTATGGCTACACCTTC